This T cell receptor beta chain was identified during a study of T cells expressing NK-cell markers (dated by TCRdb to 2020 to 2022). About the investigation overall: TCR beta-chain repertoires were profiled in sorted CD3+CD56+NKG2C+, CD3+CD56+NKG2C- and CD3+CD56-NKG2C+ T-cell subsets from several donors. Of the eight sequenced donors, seven were found to be HCMV-seropositive and one was found to be HCMV-seronegative. The eight sequenced donors were randomly selected healthy volunteers, three men and five women. Sequencing of the libraries produced 2 x 150 bp reads on Illumina HiSeq 2000/2500, MiSeq or NextSeq.

This sample was sequenced with an Illumina HiSeq 2000. The TCR beta cDNA libraries were made using 5'RACE template switching, a step that added both a universal primer site and unique molecular identifiers. Priming for cDNA synthesis came from the TCR beta constant segment, and two successive PCR amplification steps followed. The original methods were these. MIGEC was used to demultiplex reads and group the reads by UMI, and MiTCR was used to assemble and quantify clonotypes. To exclude erroneous sequences, only TCR cDNA sequences supported by at least two reads were retained. The tcR package was used for downstream repertoire analysis, with clonotypes matched between fractions based on CDR3 nucleotide sequence plus V segment. VDJmatch was used to annotate antigen specificity against VDJdb, with one amino acid substitution allowed in CDR3. TCRdb reprocessed the reads, reporting each CDR3 protein sequence once and no DNA. These V and J calls rely on TCRdb rather than the paper's analysis. The sample table on file contains 550,000 to 600,000 distinct CDR3 sequences. The top ten clones comprise roughly 3.4% of the sample.

Overall study results and their limits: Those dominant clonotypes were again the most abundant among CD3+CD56-NKG2C+ cells in four donors, at about 28.3-60.1%. In more than five donors, the dominant CD3+CD56+NKG2C+ clonotypes ranked among the top 10 CD8+ clonotypes, making up roughly 1.0-8% of CD8+ T cells. It remained unclear whether the expanded NKG2C-expressing T cell clones were specific for HCMV antigens.

Note on this clonotype: There is no known antigen for this receptor.

HCMV-specific IgG was detected in serum with a commercial ELISA kit to determine HCMV serostatus. Ficoll density gradient centrifugation was used to isolate peripheral blood mononuclear cells from blood. The CDR3 measures 15 amino acids from cysteine to phenylalanine. No DNA was logged. This receptor chain uses TRBV12-3 or TRBV12-4 and TRBJ2-5; there is no DNA to check the TCRdb D call of TRBD1. The source material was blood T cells: a sorted CD56 or NKG2C T cell subset, CD4+ or CD8+ T cells, or bulk PBMC T cells (not recorded which). The source is a man younger than 35 in good health. Donor details come from another sample of the same person, matched by shared clones. The CDR3 in this case is CASSYLGQGKETQYF.